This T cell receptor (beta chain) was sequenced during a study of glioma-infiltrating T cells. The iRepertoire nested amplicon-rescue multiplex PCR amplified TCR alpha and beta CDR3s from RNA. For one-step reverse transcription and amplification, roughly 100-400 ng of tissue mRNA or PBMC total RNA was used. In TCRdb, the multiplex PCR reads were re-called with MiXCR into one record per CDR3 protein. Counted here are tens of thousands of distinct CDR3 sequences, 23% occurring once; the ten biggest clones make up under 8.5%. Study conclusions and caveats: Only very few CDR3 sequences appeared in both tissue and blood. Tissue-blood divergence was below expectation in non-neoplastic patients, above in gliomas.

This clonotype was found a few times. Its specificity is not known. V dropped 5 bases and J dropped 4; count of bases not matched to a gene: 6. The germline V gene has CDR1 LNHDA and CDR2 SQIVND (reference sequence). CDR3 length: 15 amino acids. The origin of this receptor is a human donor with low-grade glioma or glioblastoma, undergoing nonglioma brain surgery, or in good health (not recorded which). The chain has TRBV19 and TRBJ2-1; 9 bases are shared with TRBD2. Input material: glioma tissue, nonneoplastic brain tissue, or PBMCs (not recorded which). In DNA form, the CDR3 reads TGTGCCAGTAGTCCAAGCGGGGGGCTGTACAATGAGCAGTTCTTC. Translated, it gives CASSPSGGLYNEQFF.